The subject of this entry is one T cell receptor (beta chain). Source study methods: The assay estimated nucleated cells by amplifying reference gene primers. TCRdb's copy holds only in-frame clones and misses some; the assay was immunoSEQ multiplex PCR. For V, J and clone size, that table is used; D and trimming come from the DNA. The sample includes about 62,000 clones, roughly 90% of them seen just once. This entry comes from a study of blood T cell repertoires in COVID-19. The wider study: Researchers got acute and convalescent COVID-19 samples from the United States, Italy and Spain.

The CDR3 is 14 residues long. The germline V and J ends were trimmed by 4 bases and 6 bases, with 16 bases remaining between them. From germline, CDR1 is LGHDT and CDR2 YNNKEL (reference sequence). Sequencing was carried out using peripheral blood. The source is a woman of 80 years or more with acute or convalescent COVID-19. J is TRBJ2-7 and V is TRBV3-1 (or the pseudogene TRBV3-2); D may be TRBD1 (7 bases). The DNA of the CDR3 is TGTGCCAGCAGCCCCCGGAGGGGGCGGGGCGAGCAGTACTTC. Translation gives CASSPRRGRGEQYF.